This T cell receptor beta chain was captured by sequencing in a study of response to subunit inactivated influenza vaccine. The study's findings and limits: The study's authors posited that every seasonal influenza vaccination enlists few new T cells.

TCRdb reprocessed the RT-PCR reads via MiXCR and lists one record per CDR3 protein. Of roughly 170,000 distinct CDR3 sequences listed, about 10% were seen once; the top ten hold approximately 11%. This clonotype was counted many times. Its antigen is still unknown. With 3 bases removed from V and 4 bases from J, the gap between germline ends came to 15 bases. The CDR3 is made up of 15 amino acids. Germline V gene data show CDR1 as MGHRA and CDR2 as YSYEKL. The chain links TRBV4-1 to TRBJ2-5; the D gene is possibly TRBD1 (6 bases). The sample in question was non-naive T cells sorted from PBMCs, obtained on the day of vaccination. The clonotype comes from a man aged 45 to 65 who received an inactivated influenza vaccine. CDR3 nucleotides: TGCGCCAGCAGCCACGCAGGGGCCCACGGAGAGACCCAGTACTTC. This codes for CASSHAGAHGETQYF.